Reported below is one T cell receptor beta chain. The target of this receptor is not known. Per-nucleotide qualities are absent, and no much larger clonotype sits a single base away. The record originates from a study of CD8 T cells in ankylosing spondylitis (dated by TCRdb to about 2017). As for the study more broadly: The study profiled T cell receptor beta repertoires in healthy donors and ankylosing spondylitis patients to find disease-linked TCR variants. The whole study cohort included some 100 healthy donors and around 24 ankylosing spondylitis patients. Peripheral blood samples were taken, and synovial fluid was additionally collected from ankylosing spondylitis patients.

Sequencing instrument: Illumina MiSeq. Quantitative 5'-RACE with molecular barcodes was used to prepare TCR beta libraries. As for how the authors treated the data: A new computational method based on a probabilistic model of VDJ rearrangement was used to identify disease-linked TCR variants. TCRdb reworked the public reads: Q25 trimming with fastp, MiXCR clone assembly, productive beta chains retained. All rows with the same CDR3 protein become a single entry with the most common DNA and genes. Clone size and V and J calls follow TCRdb, not the original study. In this sample the table shows about 27,000 distinct CDR3 sequences, approximately 8% of which occur a single time. The top ten constitute roughly 30% of the sample. Overall results and qualifications from the work: The disease-linked clones were reported as significantly enriched in matched synovial fluid samples from ankylosing spondylitis patients. A CD8+ phenotype was shown by the disease-linked clones, which were found at relatively low frequencies in peripheral blood. Some of the motif variants had been reported before in the synovial fluid and blood of reactive arthritis patients, a finding that suggests common disease-initiation mechanisms. Blood from ankylosing spondylitis patients appeared to be characterized by a TCR beta motif made up of seven or eight highly homologous amino acid variants.

From the germline V gene, CDR1 is SGHTA and CDR2 is FQGNSA. V is cut by 5 bases and J by 6 bases, and the space between the germline ends is 14 bases. The CDR3, cysteine through phenylalanine, is 13 amino acids long. Only CDR3 DNA is held: 39 bases, read in frame from base 1. The sequence was collected from a male donor with ankylosing spondylitis or in good health (not recorded which). Material: blood. The rearrangement combines TRBV7-2 with TRBJ2-7, with the D call perhaps TRBD1 or TRBD2, each one matching 6 bases. The CDR3 region has the sequence CASSTIGGLEQYF. Here is the DNA: TGTGCCAGCAGCACCATCGGGGGCCTCGAGCAGTACTTC.